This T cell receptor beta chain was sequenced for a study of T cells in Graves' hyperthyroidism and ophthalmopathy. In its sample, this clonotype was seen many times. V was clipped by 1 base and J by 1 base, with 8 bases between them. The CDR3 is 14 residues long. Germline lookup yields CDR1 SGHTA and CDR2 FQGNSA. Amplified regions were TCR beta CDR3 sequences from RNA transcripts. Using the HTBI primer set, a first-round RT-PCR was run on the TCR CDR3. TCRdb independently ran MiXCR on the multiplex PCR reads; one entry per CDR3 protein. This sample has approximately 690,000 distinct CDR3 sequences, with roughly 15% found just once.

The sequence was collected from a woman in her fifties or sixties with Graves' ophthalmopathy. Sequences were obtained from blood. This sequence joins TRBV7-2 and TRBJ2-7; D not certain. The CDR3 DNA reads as TGTGCCAGCAGCTTAGGACGGGTGTCCTACGAGCAGTACTTC. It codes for CASSLGRVSYEQYF.